This T cell receptor beta chain is drawn from a study of shared clonotypes between healthy human individuals. Study observations and caveats: Among donors, the sharing of clonotypes was expected to be influenced by sequencing depth. Non-shared clonotypes were found to have lower generation probabilities than the clonotypes that were shared by all four of the sorted-subset donors.

Sequencing was performed with immunoSEQ multiplex PCR; in TCRdb, only in-frame clones are kept and a portion is missing. The sample consists of roughly 2.1 million clones, 85% to 95% of them appearing once. A note on this clone: Its antigen is as yet unknown.

The germline V gene has CDR1 DFQATT and CDR2 SNEGSKA (reference sequence). V lost 3 bases and J lost 6, with 8 bases in between. The CDR3 is 11 residues long. Positively selected for CCR7, the CD45RO-negative cells used as naive CD8 cells excluded terminally differentiated effector memory CD45RA+ cells. The chain is built from TRBV20-1 and TRBJ1-1; no clear D gene. The clonotype comes from a young man in good health. Some clones in this sample may be carry-over from other donors' samples. The specimen sequenced was naive CD8+ T cells from PBMCs. The CDR3 here is CSARIYSEAFF. In DNA form, the CDR3 reads TGCAGTGCTAGGATTTACTCTGAAGCTTTCTTT.